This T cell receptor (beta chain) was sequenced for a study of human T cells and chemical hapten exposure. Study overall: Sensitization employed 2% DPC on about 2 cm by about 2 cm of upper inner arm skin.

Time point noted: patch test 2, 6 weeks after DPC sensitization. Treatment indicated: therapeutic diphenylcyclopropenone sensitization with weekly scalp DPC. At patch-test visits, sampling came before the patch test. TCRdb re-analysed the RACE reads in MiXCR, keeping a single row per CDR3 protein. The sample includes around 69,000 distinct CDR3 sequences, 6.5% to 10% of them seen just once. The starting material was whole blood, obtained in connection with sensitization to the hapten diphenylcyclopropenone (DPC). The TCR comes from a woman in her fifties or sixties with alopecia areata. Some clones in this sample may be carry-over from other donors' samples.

CDR3 loop: CASRGYLKPEGGTGELFF. CDR3 nucleotides: TGCGCCAGCAGAGGATATTTAAAACCAGAAGGGGGAACGGGGGAGCTGTTTTTT. The V gene is TRBV4-3, the J gene TRBJ2-2, with D possibly being TRBD1 (6 bases). V was pared by 6 bases and J by 8 bases, with 28 bases between. The CDR3 runs 18 residues. Per the germline V gene, CDR1 is LGHNA and CDR2 is YSLEER.